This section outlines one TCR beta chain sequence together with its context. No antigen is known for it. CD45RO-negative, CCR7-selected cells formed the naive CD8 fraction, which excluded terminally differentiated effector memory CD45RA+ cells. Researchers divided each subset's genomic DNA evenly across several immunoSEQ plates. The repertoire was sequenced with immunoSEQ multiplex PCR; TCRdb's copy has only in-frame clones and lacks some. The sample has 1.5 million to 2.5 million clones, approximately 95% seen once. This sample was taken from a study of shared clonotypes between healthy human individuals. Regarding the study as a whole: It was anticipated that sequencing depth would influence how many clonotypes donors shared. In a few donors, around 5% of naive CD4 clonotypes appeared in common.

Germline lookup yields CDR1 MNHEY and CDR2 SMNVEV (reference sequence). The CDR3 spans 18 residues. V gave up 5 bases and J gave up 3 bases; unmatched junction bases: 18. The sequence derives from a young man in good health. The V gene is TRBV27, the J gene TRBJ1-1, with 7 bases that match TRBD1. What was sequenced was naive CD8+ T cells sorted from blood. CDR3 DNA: TGTGCCAGCAGTCTAACTTTCCGACAGGGAGTAGGATACACTGAAGCTTTCTTT. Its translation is CASSLTFRQGVGYTEAFF.